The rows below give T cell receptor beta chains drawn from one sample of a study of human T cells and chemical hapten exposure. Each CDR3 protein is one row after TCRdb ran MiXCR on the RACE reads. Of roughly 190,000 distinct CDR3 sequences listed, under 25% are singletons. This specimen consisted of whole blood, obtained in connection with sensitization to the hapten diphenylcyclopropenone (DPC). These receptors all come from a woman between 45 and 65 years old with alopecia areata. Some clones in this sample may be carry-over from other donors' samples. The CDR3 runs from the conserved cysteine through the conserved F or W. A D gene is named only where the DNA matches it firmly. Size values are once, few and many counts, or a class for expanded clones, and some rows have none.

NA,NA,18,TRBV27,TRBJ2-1,CASSLSFVSALSYNEQFF,TGTGCCAGCAGTTTATCGTTTGTTAGCGCCCTCTCCTACAATGAGCAGTTCTTC
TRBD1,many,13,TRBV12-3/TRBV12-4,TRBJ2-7,CASSFSQGVEQYF,TGTGCCAGCAGTTTTTCCCAGGGGGTCGAGCAGTACTTC
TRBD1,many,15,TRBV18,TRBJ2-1,CASSPGQGTYNEQFF,TGTGCCAGCTCACCGGGACAGGGAACCTACAATGAGCAGTTCTTC
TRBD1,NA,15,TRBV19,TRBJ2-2,CASSIGTVRTGELFF,TGTGCCAGTAGTATCGGGACAGTACGCACCGGGGAGCTGTTTTTT
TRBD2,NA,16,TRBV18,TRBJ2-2,CASSPPGLAGAGELFF,TGTGCCAGCTCACCTCCGGGACTAGCGGGAGCCGGGGAGCTGTTTTTT
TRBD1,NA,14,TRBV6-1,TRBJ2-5,CASSVGTAKETQYF,TGTGCCAGCAGTGTGGGGACAGCAAAAGAGACCCAGTACTTC
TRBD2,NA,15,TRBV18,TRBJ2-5,CASSPLAGDTETQYF,TGTGCCAGCTCACCCCTAGCGGGAGATACGGAGACCCAGTACTTC
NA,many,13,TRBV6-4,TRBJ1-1,CASSAGRNTEAFF,TGTGCCAGCAGTGCCGGCAGGAACACTGAAGCTTTCTTT
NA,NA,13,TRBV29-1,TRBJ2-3,CSWGGYSTDTQYF,TGCAGCTGGGGCGGATATAGCACAGATACGCAGTATTTT
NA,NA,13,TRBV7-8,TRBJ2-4,CASSPGAKNIQYF,TGTGCCAGCAGCCCCGGGGCCAAAAACATTCAGTACTTC
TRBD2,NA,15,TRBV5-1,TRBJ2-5,CASSAPGTSGETQYF,TGCGCCAGCAGCGCGCCCGGGACTAGTGGCGAGACCCAGTACTTC
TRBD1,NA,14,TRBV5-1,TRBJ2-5,CASSPGQADETQYF,TGCGCCAGCAGCCCGGGACAGGCAGATGAGACCCAGTACTTC
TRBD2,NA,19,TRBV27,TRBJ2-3,CASSFSLPGLAGVEDTQYF,TGTGCCAGCAGTTTTTCCCTTCCGGGACTAGCGGGAGTGGAAGATACGCAGTATTTT
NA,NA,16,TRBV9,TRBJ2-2,CASSVAPVANTGELFF,TGTGCCAGCAGCGTAGCTCCTGTAGCGAACACCGGGGAGCTGTTTTTT
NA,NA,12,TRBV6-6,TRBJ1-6,CASSPIESPLHF,TGTGCCAGCAGCCCGATAGAGTCACCCCTCCACTTT
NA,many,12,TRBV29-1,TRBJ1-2,CSVEQIIQGYTF,TGCAGCGTTGAGCAGATAATACAGGGCTACACCTTC
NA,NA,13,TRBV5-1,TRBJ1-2,CASSLSGSDGYTF,TGCGCCAGCAGCCTTAGTGGATCGGATGGCTACACCTTC
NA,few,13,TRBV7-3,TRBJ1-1,CASSAMGAAEAFF,TGTGCCAGCAGCGCAATGGGGGCTGCTGAAGCTTTCTTT
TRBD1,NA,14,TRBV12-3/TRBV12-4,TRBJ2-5,CASSGHRGWETQYF,TGTGCCAGCAGTGGGCACAGGGGTTGGGAGACCCAGTACTTC
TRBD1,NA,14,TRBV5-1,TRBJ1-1,CASSLDTGTAEAFF,TGCGCCAGCAGCTTGGATACCGGGACAGCCGAAGCTTTCTTT
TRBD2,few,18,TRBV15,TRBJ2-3,CATSSPSGGRALGDTQYF,TGTGCCACCAGCAGCCCCTCCGGCGGGAGGGCTCTTGGAGATACGCAGTATTTT
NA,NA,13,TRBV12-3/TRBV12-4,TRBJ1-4,CASSSDSHEKLFF,TGTGCCAGCAGTTCGGACAGCCATGAAAAACTGTTTTTT
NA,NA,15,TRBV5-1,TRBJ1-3,CASSLETVDGGTIYF,TGCGCCAGCAGCTTGGAGACAGTGGATGGAGGCACCATATATTTT
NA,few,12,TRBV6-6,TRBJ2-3,CASSPMPDTQYF,TGTGCCAGCAGCCCGATGCCAGATACGCAGTATTTT
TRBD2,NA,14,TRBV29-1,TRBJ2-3,CSLLLAGVSDTQYF,TGCAGCCTACTACTAGCGGGAGTTTCAGATACGCAGTATTTT
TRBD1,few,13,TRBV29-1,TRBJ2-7,CSVAGTGAGEQYF,TGCAGCGTAGCCGGGACAGGGGCGGGCGAGCAGTACTTC
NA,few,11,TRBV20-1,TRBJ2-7,CSARESYEQYF,TGCAGTGCTAGGGAGAGTTACGAGCAGTACTTC
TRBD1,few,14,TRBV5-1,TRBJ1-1,CASRQGTGNTEAFF,TGCGCCAGCAGGCAGGGGACAGGGAACACTGAAGCTTTCTTT
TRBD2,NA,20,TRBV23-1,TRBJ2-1,CASSPDLAVLGGAFTNEQFF,TGCGCCAGCAGTCCAGATCTAGCGGTGCTCGGCGGCGCATTTACAAATGAGCAGTTCTTC
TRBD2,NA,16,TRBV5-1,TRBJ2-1,CASSLTGTSGTNEQFF,TGCGCCAGCAGCTTGACCGGGACTAGCGGAACCAATGAGCAGTTCTTC
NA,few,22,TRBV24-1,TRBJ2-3,CATSDFFRGRGGAGATGDTQYF,TGTGCCACCAGTGATTTTTTTAGGGGGCGCGGAGGAGCGGGAGCAACCGGAGATACGCAGTATTTT
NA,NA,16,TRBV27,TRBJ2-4,CASRQSRGSFMDIQYF,TGTGCCAGCAGACAATCTCGGGGTTCTTTTATGGACATTCAGTACTTC
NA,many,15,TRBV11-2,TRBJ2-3,CASSLGTLPSHTQYF,TGTGCCAGCAGCTTGGGGACTCTACCGTCTCATACGCAGTATTTT
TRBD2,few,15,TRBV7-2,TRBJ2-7,CASSARLAGAYEQYF,TGTGCCAGCAGCGCCCGACTAGCGGGTGCATACGAGCAGTACTTC
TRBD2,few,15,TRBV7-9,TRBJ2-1,CASSPAGRGYNEQFF,TGTGCCAGCAGCCCAGCGGGGAGGGGATACAATGAGCAGTTCTTC
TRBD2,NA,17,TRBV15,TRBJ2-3,CATSRSSRGRGTDTQYF,TGTGCCACCAGCAGATCTTCTCGCGGGAGGGGCACAGATACGCAGTATTTT
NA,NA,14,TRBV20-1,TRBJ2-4,CSASIVKAKNIQYF,TGCAGTGCTAGTATTGTTAAAGCCAAAAACATTCAGTACTTC
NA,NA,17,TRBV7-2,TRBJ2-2,CASSLLTSGVYTGELFF,TGTGCCAGCAGCCTTCTTACCTCAGGGGTCTACACCGGGGAGCTGTTTTTT
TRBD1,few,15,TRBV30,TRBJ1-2,CAWSEGTAANYGYTF,TGTGCCTGGAGTGAAGGGACAGCGGCTAACTATGGCTACACCTTC
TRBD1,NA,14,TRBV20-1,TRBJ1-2,CSALDRTHAIGYNF,TGCAGTGCCCTGGACAGGACCCATGCAATTGGCTACAACTTC
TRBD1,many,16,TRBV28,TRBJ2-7,CASSPAGWTGVYEQYF,TGTGCCAGCAGTCCCGCCGGATGGACAGGAGTCTACGAGCAGTACTTC
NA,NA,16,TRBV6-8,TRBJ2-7,CARPAQVQTEDYEQYF,TGTGCCAGGCCAGCACAGGTCCAGACGGAAGACTACGAGCAGTACTTC
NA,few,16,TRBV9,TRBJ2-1,CASSVEPARGKNEQFF,TGTGCCAGCAGCGTAGAGCCTGCCAGGGGTAAGAATGAGCAGTTCTTC
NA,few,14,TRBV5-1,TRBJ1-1,CASSFGQLNTEAFF,TGCGCCAGCAGCTTCGGACAGCTGAACACTGAAGCTTTCTTT
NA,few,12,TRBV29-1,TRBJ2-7,CSVARNIHEQYF,TGCAGCGTTGCAAGAAACATCCACGAGCAGTACTTC
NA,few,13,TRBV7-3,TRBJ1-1,CASSLIGGGEAFF,TGTGCCAGCAGCTTAATTGGCGGCGGTGAAGCTTTCTTT
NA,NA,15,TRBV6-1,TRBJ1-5,CASRSPIGGNQPQHF,TGTGCCAGCCGCTCACCTATTGGGGGCAATCAGCCCCAGCATTTT
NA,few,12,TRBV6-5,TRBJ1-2,CASRVTGHGYTF,TGTGCCAGCAGAGTTACAGGGCATGGCTACACCTTC
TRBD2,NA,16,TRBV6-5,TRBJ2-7,CASSSHGLAGDHEQYF,TGTGCCAGCAGCTCCCACGGACTAGCGGGAGACCACGAGCAGTACTTC
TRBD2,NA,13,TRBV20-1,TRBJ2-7,CSAALAGGNEQYF,TGCAGTGCCGCACTAGCGGGAGGAAATGAGCAGTACTTC
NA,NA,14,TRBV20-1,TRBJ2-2,CSARFQVGTGELFF,TGCAGTGCTAGGTTCCAAGTCGGCACCGGGGAGCTGTTTTTT
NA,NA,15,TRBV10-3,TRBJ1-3,CAISDVAGSGNTIYF,TGTGCCATCAGTGACGTGGCAGGCTCTGGAAACACCATATATTTT
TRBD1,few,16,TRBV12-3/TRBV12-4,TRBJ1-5,CASSLSRDRGNQPQHF,TGTGCCAGCAGTCTGTCCCGGGACAGGGGGAATCAGCCCCAGCATTTT
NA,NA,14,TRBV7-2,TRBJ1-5,CASSLHGGNQPQHF,TGTGCCAGCAGCTTACATGGGGGGAATCAGCCCCAGCATTTT
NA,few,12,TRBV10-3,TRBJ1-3,CAISDSWDTIYF,TGTGCCATCAGTGATTCCTGGGACACCATATATTTT
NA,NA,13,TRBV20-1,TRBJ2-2,CSAPVWGTGELFF,TGCAGTGCTCCCGTTTGGGGAACCGGGGAGCTGTTTTTT
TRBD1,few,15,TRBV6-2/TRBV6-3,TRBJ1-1,CASSFRGLMNTEAFF,TGTGCCAGCAGTTTCAGGGGGCTCATGAACACTGAAGCTTTCTTT
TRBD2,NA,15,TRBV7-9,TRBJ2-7,CASSYPGSGGDEQYF,TGTGCCAGCAGCTACCCCGGTTCTGGGGGGGACGAGCAGTACTTC
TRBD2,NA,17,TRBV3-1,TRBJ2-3,CASSQDLLAGGSDTQYF,TGTGCCAGCAGCCAAGATCTTTTAGCGGGAGGGTCAGATACGCAGTATTTT
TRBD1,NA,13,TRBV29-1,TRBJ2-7,CSVEIRTGGEQYF,TGCAGCGTTGAAATCAGGACAGGGGGCGAGCAGTACTTC